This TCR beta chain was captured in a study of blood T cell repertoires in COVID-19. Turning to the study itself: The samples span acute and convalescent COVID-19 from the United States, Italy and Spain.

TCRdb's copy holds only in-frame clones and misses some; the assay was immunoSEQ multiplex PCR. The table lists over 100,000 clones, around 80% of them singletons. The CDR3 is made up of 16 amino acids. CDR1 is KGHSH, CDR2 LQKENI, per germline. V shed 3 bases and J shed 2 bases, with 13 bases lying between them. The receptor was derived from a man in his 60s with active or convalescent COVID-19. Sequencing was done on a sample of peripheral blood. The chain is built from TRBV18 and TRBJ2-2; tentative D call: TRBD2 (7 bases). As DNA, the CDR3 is TGTGCCAGCTCACCCTCGGGGGGCCTAAACACCGGGGAGCTGTTTTTT. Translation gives CASSPSGGLNTGELFF.